Listed below are T cell receptor beta chains from one sample, sequenced in a study of T cells after yellow fever vaccination. TCRdb re-called the 5' RACE reads through MiXCR, storing one row per CDR3 protein. The sample consists of about 340,000 distinct CDR3 sequences, 9.5% to 15% of them appearing once. Specimen: CD4+ T cells sorted from PBMCs, collected 15 days after the yellow fever booster vaccination. Receptors were obtained from a man between 18 and 35 years old who received the YFV17D yellow fever vaccine. The CDR3 runs from the conserved cysteine through the conserved F or W. The D gene is left open where the match is weak. Expanded clones are given a class, and other clones once, few, many or no size at all.

j_call d_call v_call clone_size cdr3_nt cdr3_aa
TRBJ1-1 - TRBV7-9 - TGTGCCAGCAGCCAGGTTAACACTGAAGCTTTCTTT CASSQVNTEAFF
TRBJ1-2 TRBD1 TRBV6-6 few TGTGCCAGCAGTTACAGGGGGCCCAACAGCTACACCTTC CASSYRGPNSYTF
TRBJ2-1 TRBD2 TRBV6-2/TRBV6-3 - TGTGCCAGCAGTTACGGGTCGGGGGGGCCCGATGAGCAGTTCTTC CASSYGSGGPDEQFF
TRBJ1-3 - TRBV19 - TGTGCCAGTAGTCGGGCAGCCGTCTCTGGAAACACCATATATTTT CASSRAAVSGNTIYF
TRBJ2-1 TRBD1 TRBV5-1 many TGCGCCAGCAGCTTGGGGGACAGCTACAATGAGCAGTTCTTC CASSLGDSYNEQFF
TRBJ2-5 TRBD1 TRBV7-9 - TGTGCCAGCAGCCTAGGACAGGGCCCACGGGAGACCCAGTACTTC CASSLGQGPRETQYF
TRBJ2-1 TRBD2 TRBV6-5 - TGTGCCAGCAGTTATCGTAGCGGGGGGGCTCAGTTCTTC CASSYRSGGAQFF
TRBJ2-5 TRBD1 TRBV10-1 - TGCGCCAGTGGACAGGACCAAGAGACCCAGTACTTC CASGQDQETQYF
TRBJ2-2 TRBD1 TRBV4-2 - TGTGCCAGCAGCCCCAAGTCCCGACAGGGGTTAATCGCCAACGGGGAGCTGTTTTTT CASSPKSRQGLIANGELFF
TRBJ1-1 - TRBV7-2 once TGTGCCAGCAGCTCGCGTTCAGGGACCTCCACTGAAGCTTTCTTT CASSSRSGTSTEAFF
TRBJ1-2 - TRBV11-2 few TGTGCCAGCAGCTTAGGGCGCGGCGGAAACCCAGATAGTGGCTACACCTTC CASSLGRGGNPDSGYTF
TRBJ2-1 TRBD2 TRBV20-1 - TGCAGTGCTAGACGCGGGGGGAGCTCCTACAATGAGCAGTTCTTC CSARRGGSSYNEQFF
TRBJ2-4 - TRBV29-1 - TGCAGCGCCGGTCCCGACAGCGCCAAAAACATTCAGTACTTC CSAGPDSAKNIQYF
TRBJ1-1 - TRBV9 few TGTGCCAGCAGCCAACTCGAGCAGGGAGACACTGAAGCTTTCTTT CASSQLEQGDTEAFF
TRBJ2-2 - TRBV20-1 - TGCAGTGTACAGAGAAACGCCGGGGAGCTGTTTTTT CSVQRNAGELFF
TRBJ2-1 TRBD1 TRBV3-1 - TGTGCCAGCAGCCAAGCCGGGACAGGGGTAGCCAATGAGCAGTTCTTC CASSQAGTGVANEQFF
TRBJ2-5 - TRBV7-2 few TGTGCCAGCAGCCCAGGCCCCGCCCAAGAGACCCAGTACTTC CASSPGPAQETQYF
TRBJ1-1 - TRBV2 - TGTGCCAGCAAACGGGGGCAGTTGAACACTGAAGCTTTCTTT CASKRGQLNTEAFF
TRBJ1-2 TRBD1 TRBV5-4 - TGTGCCAGCAGCCCGGACGGGACAGGGACCTATGGCTACACCTTC CASSPDGTGTYGYTF
TRBJ2-2 TRBD1 TRBV9 - TGTGCCAGCAGCGTAGTAGGGGACAGGAGGCCCGGGGAGCTGTTTTTT CASSVVGDRRPGELFF
TRBJ1-3 - TRBV20-1 few TGCAGTGCTAGAGATGGGCTCTCTGGAAACACCATATATTTT CSARDGLSGNTIYF
TRBJ2-1 - TRBV7-2 few TGTGCCAGCAGCCCGTGGCACAATGAGCAGTTCTTC CASSPWHNEQFF
TRBJ2-5 TRBD2 TRBV4-1 - TGCGCCAGCAGCGCGCGGACTAGCGGGGGACGGGAGACCCAGTACTTC CASSARTSGGRETQYF
TRBJ1-5 - TRBV4-2 few TGTGCCAGCAGCCTTTACACAGGCAGTCAGCCCCAGCATTTT CASSLYTGSQPQHF
TRBJ2-7 TRBD1 TRBV5-1 few TGCGCCAGCAGCCCGTTCACAGGGGTCGGTGAGAACGAGCAGTACTTC CASSPFTGVGENEQYF
TRBJ1-2 - TRBV20-1 few TGCAGTGTCCTGAATGTGGGGGGCGCCGTCTATGGCTACACCTTC CSVLNVGGAVYGYTF
TRBJ1-1 - TRBV11-2 - TGTGCCAGCAGCACGACGACCGGTACAACTGAAGCTTTCTTT CASSTTTGTTEAFF
TRBJ1-3 - TRBV29-1 few TGCAGCGTTGGGTCCGGAGCAGCTTCTGGAAACACCATATATTTT CSVGSGAASGNTIYF
TRBJ1-1 - TRBV5-1 many TGCGCCAGCAGCTTGGATTGGGCAGATGGAGCTTTCTTT CASSLDWADGAFF
TRBJ2-3 TRBD2 TRBV7-7 - TGTGCTAGCAGCCCCGGGACTAGCGGGGGGAGCACAGATACGCAGTATTTT CASSPGTSGGSTDTQYF
TRBJ1-4 - TRBV5-1 - TGCGCCAGCAGCTTTGAGGCTAATGAAAAACTGTTTTTT CASSFEANEKLFF
TRBJ1-2 - TRBV7-9 - TGTGCCAGCAGCTTAGAGACACCCGGCTACACCTTC CASSLETPGYTF
TRBJ2-7 - TRBV7-2 few TGTGCCAGCAGCTTCCCGGGGACCGAGCAGTACTTC CASSFPGTEQYF
TRBJ2-2 TRBD1 TRBV6-6 once TGTGCCAGCAGATCCGCGGGACAGGGGATGTCCGGGGAGCTGTTTTTT CASRSAGQGMSGELFF
TRBJ1-5 - TRBV20-1 few TGCAGTGCTAGAGCGAGCAATCAGCCCCAGCATTTT CSARASNQPQHF
TRBJ2-3 TRBD1 TRBV5-1 few TGCGCCAGCAGCGGAACGACAGGGGGTAATACGCAGTATTTT CASSGTTGGNTQYF
TRBJ2-3 - TRBV7-9 few TGTGCCAGCAGCTTATACGGTGATAGCACAGATACGCAGTATTTT CASSLYGDSTDTQYF
TRBJ2-6 - TRBV7-2 - TGTGCCAGCAGCTTTTCAGGGGCTGGGGCCAACGTCCTGACTTTC CASSFSGAGANVLTF
TRBJ1-4 - TRBV10-3 - TGTGCCATCAGTGCCGAAAATGAAAAACTGTTTTTT CAISAENEKLFF
TRBJ1-3 - TRBV6-2/TRBV6-3 few TGTGCCAGCAGTTACTCGATGAAGCGGCGGTCACTCTCTGGAAACACCATATATTTT CASSYSMKRRSLSGNTIYF
TRBJ2-3 - TRBV2 - TGTGCCAGCCAGGTTCGGCGAACAGATACGCAGTATTTT CASQVRRTDTQYF
TRBJ1-4 - TRBV6-1 few TGTGCCAGCGCGGGGGAGGATGAAAAACTGTTTTTT CASAGEDEKLFF
TRBJ2-2 TRBD1 TRBV6-2/TRBV6-3 few TGTGCCAGTGACCCGTGGGGACAGGCAACCGGGGAGCTGTTTTTT CASDPWGQATGELFF
TRBJ2-3 - TRBV7-9 - TGTGCCAGCTCCATAAGGGCTAGCGGCACAGATACGCAGTATTTT CASSIRASGTDTQYF
TRBJ2-5 - TRBV20-1 - TGCAGTGCGCGTGGCTGGGTGGCGGGGGCGGCCCAGTACTTC CSARGWVAGAAQYF
TRBJ2-3 TRBD1 TRBV7-2 many TGTGCCATTGGACAGGGAGGTACAGATACGCAGTATTTT CAIGQGGTDTQYF
TRBJ2-1 TRBD2 TRBV7-8 - TGTGCCAGCAGCGCCGGACTAGCGGGGGGGAACAATGAGCAGTTCTTC CASSAGLAGGNNEQFF
TRBJ2-2 TRBD2 TRBV20-1 - TGCAGTGCTAGGACCGGGACTAGGAACACCGGGGAGCTGTTTTTT CSARTGTRNTGELFF
TRBJ1-1 - TRBV9 many TGTGCCAGCAGCGTGGACAGTATGAACACTGAAGCTTTCTTT CASSVDSMNTEAFF
TRBJ2-2 TRBD2 TRBV3-1 many TGTGCCAGCAATTCAGCGGGGGCCGACACCGGGGAGCTGTTTTTT CASNSAGADTGELFF
TRBJ1-2 - TRBV7-2 - TGTGCCAGCACCCAGTCGGGCGGAAACTATGGCTACACCTTC CASTQSGGNYGYTF
TRBJ1-2 - TRBV20-1 - TGCAGTATCGGACGGCGAGCAGGAGGCTACGGCTACACCTTC CSIGRRAGGYGYTF
TRBJ2-5 - TRBV28 few TGTGCCAGCAGAAGCTACCAAGAGACCCAGTACTTC CASRSYQETQYF
TRBJ2-2 - TRBV7-9 few TGTGCCAGCAGCGTTGGGTGGGAATCCGGGGAGCTGTTTTTT CASSVGWESGELFF
TRBJ1-2 TRBD1 TRBV7-2 - TGTGCCAGCAGCGTCGACAGGGGCTTCTATGGCTACACCTTC CASSVDRGFYGYTF